Following are 2 T cell receptor beta chains from one sample sequenced in a study of T-cell memory formation after mild COVID-19. TCRdb processed the 5' RACE reads anew with MiXCR; each CDR3 protein has one entry. This sample has approximately 150,000 distinct CDR3 sequences, with about 19% found just once. Sequencing was performed on PBMCs or a T cell subset sorted from them (not recorded which). The receptors were sampled from an adult woman who had mild COVID-19 (a few samples of this study predate the infection). Cell type and time point are not known.

This chain joins TRBV6-1 and TRBJ1-5; TRBD1 aligns across 7 bases. J was trimmed by 1 base and V by 4 bases; bases with no gene match: 1. The CDR3 is 14 residues long. Germline V CDR1 and CDR2: MNHNS, SASEGT. The CDR3, as DNA: TGTGCCAGCAGTGTGGACAGGAGCAATCAGCCCCAGCATTTT. Translation gives CASSVDRSNQPQHF.

This clonotype was counted between two and nine times. The V gene is TRBV2, the J gene TRBJ2-3; TRBD2 might be the D (5 bases). Per germline, CDR1 SNHLY and CDR2 FYNNEI. The V end was cut by 7 bases, the J end by 4 bases, with 12 bases between. CDR3 size: 13 residues. The CDR3 spells CASKRDVSDTQYF. The CDR3 nucleotides are TGTGCCAGCAAGAGGGATGTTTCAGATACGCAGTATTTT.